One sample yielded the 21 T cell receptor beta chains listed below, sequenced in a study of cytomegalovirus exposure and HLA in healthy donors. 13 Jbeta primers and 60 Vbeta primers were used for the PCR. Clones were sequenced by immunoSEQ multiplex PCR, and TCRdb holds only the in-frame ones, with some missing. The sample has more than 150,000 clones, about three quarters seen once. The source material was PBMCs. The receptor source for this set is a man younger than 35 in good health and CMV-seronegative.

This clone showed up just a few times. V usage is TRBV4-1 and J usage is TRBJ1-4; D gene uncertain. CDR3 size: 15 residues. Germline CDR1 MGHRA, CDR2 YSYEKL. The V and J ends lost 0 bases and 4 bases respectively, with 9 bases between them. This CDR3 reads CASSQDGGDNEKLFF. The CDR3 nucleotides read TGCGCCAGCAGCCAAGATGGAGGCGATAATGAAAAACTGTTTTTT.

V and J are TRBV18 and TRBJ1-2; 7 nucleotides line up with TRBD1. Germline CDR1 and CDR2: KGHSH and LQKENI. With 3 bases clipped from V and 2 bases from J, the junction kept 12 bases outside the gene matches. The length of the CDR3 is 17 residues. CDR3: CASSPKIRQGANYGYTF. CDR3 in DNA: TGTGCCAGCTCACCTAAAATAAGACAGGGAGCCAACTATGGCTACACCTTC. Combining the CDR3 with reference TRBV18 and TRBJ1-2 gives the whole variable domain NAGVMQNPRHLVRRRGQEARLRCSPMKGHSHVYWYRQLPEEGLKFMVYLQKENIIDESGMPKERFSAEFPKEGPSILRIQQVVRGDSAAYFCASSPKIRQGANYGYTFGSGTRLTVV.

The CDR3 DNA reads as TGCGCCAGCAGCTTTATCCAGGGCATTAACGGGGAGCTGTTTTTT. Amino acid sequence: CASSFIQGINGELFF. This chain uses TRBV5-1 with TRBJ2-2; a possible D gene is TRBD1 (5 bases). The CDR3 has 15 amino acids. Trimming removed 2 bases from V and 7 bases from J, with 15 bases in between. CDR1 and CDR2 (germline): SGHRS, YFSETQ.

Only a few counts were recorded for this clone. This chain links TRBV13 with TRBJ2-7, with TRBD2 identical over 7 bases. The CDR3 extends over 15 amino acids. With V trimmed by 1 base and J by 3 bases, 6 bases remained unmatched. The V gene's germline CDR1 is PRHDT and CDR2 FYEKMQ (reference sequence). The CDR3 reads CASSLVGTKDYEQYF. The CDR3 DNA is TGTGCCAGCAGCTTAGTAGGGACTAAAGACTACGAGCAGTACTTC.

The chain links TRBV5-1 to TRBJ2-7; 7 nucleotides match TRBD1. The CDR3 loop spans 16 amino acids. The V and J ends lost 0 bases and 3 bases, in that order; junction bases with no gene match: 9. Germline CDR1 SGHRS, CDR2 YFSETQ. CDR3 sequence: CASSLGDREKVYEQYF. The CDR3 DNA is TGCGCCAGCAGCTTGGGCGACAGGGAGAAGGTCTACGAGCAGTACTTC.

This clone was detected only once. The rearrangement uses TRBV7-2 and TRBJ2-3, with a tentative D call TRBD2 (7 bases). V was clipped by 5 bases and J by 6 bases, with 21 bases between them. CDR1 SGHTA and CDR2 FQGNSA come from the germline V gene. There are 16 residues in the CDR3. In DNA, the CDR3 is TGTGCCAGCAGCCCCCTAAGGGGGGGGCCTGAGGATACGCAGTATTTT. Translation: CASSPLRGGPEDTQYF. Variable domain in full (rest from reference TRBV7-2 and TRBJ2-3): GAGVSQSPSNKVTEKGKDVELRCDPISGHTALYWYRQSLGQGLEFLIYFQGNSAPDKSGLPSDRFSAERTGGSVSTLTIQRTQQEDSAVYLCASSPLRGGPEDTQYFGPGTRLTVL.

The CDR3 sequence is CASSRDGGSAEQFF. Written as DNA, the CDR3 is TGCGCCAGCAGCCGAGACGGGGGTTCGGCTGAGCAGTTCTTC. V usage is TRBV4-1 and J usage is TRBJ2-1; D may be TRBD2 (6 bases). Trimming cost V 4 bases and J 9 bases, with 16 bases left between them. The germline V gene has CDR1 MGHRA and CDR2 YSYEKL. The CDR3 is made up of 14 amino acids.

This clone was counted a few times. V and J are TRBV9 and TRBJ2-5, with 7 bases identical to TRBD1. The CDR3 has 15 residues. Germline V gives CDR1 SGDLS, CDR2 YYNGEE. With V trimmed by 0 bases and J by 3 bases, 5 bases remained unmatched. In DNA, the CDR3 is TGTGCCAGCAGCGTAGATCAGGGGGAAAAAGAGACCCAGTACTTC. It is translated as CASSVDQGEKETQYF. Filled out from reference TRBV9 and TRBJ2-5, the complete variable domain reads DSGVTQTPKHLITATGQRVTLRCSPRSGDLSVYWYQQSLDQGLQFLIQYYNGEERAKGNILERFSAQQFPDLHSELNLSSLELGDSALYFCASSVDQGEKETQYFGPGTRLLVL.

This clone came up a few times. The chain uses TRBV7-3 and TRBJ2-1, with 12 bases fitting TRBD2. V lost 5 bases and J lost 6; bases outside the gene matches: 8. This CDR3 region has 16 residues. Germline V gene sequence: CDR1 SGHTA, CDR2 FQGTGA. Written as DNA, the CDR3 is TGTGCCAGCAGCCCCCAACTAGCGGGGGGCCTCAATGAGCAGTTCTTC. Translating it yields CASSPQLAGGLNEQFF.

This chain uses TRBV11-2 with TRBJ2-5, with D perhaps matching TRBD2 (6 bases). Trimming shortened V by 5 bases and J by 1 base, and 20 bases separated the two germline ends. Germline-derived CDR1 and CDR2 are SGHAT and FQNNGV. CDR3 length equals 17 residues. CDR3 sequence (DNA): TGTGCCAGCAGCAAAACGGCGGGGAGCATGCTCCAAGAGACCCAGTACTTC. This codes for CASSKTAGSMLQETQYF.

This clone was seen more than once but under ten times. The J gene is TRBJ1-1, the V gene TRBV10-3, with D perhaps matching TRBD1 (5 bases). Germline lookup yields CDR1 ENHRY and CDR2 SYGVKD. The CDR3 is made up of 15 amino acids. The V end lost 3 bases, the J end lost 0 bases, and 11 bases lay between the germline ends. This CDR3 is CAISEGASLNTEAFF. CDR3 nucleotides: TGTGCCATCAGTGAAGGGGCCAGTCTGAACACTGAAGCTTTCTTT.

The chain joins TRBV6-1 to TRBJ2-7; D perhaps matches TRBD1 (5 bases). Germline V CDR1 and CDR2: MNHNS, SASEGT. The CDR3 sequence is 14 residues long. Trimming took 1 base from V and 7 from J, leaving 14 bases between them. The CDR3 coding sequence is TGTGCCAGCAGTGAAGTCCCCAGGGCTAGAGAGCAGTACTTC. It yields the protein CASSEVPRAREQYF.

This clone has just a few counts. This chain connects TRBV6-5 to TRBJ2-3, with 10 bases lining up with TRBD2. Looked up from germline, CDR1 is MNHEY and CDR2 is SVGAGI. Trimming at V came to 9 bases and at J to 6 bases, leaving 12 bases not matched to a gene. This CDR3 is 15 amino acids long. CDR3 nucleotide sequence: TGTGCCAGTGGGGGGAGCGGGAGGGGGTTGGATACGCAGTATTTT. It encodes CASGGSGRGLDTQYF.

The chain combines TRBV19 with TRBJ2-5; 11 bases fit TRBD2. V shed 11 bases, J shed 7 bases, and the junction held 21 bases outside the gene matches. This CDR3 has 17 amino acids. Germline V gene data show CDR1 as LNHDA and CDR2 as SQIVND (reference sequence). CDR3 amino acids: CAAGGRRELAGAATQYF. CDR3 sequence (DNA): TGTGCCGCCGGGGGGCGACGGGAACTAGCGGGGGCCGCGACCCAGTACTTC.

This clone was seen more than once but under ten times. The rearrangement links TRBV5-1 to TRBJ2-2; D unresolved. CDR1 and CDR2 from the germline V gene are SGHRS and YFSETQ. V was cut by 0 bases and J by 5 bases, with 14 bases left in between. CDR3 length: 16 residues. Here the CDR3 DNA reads TGCGCCAGCAGCTTGGCACCCCTCGGAGATACCGGGGAGCTGTTTTTT. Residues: CASSLAPLGDTGELFF.

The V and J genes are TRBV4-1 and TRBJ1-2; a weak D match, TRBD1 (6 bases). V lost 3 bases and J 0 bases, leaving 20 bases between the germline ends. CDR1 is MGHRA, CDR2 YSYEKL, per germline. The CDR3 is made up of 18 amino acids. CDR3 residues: CASSHPTRGRDTNYGYTF. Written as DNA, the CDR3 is TGCGCCAGCAGCCACCCCACGAGGGGCAGGGACACTAACTATGGCTACACCTTC.

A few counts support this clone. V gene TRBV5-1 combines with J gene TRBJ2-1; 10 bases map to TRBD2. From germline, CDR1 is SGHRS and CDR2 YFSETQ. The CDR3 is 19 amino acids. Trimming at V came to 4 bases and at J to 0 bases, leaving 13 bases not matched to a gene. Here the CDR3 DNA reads TGCGCCAGCAGCCCTCGGACTAGCGGCCTCCCCAGCTCCTACAATGAGCAGTTCTTC. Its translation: CASSPRTSGLPSSYNEQFF.

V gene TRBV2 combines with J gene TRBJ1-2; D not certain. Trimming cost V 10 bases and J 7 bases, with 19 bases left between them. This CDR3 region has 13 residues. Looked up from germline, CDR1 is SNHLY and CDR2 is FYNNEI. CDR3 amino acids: CATSGRRSVGYTF. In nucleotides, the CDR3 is TGTGCCACTTCCGGCAGGAGGTCGGTTGGCTACACCTTC. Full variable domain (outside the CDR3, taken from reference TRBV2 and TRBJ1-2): EPEVTQTPSHQVTQMGQEVILRCVPISNHLYFYWYRQILGQKVEFLVSFYNNEISEKSEIFDDQFSVERPDGSNFTLKIRSTKLEDSAMYFCATSGRRSVGYTFGSGTRLTVV.

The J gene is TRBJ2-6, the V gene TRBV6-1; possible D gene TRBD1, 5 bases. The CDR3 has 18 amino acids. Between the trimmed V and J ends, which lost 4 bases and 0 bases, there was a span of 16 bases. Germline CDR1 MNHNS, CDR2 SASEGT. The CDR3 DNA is TGTGCCAGCAGTGTAGGGGCCGGCAACCCCTCTGGGGCCAACGTCCTGACTTTC. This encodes CASSVGAGNPSGANVLTF.

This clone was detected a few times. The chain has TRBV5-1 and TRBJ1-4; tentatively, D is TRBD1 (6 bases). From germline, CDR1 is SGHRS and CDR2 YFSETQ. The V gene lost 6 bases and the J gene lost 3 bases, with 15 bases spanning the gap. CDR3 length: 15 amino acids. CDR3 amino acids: CASTQLAGANEKLFF. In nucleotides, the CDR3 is TGCGCCAGCACCCAACTCGCAGGGGCTAATGAAAAACTGTTTTTT.

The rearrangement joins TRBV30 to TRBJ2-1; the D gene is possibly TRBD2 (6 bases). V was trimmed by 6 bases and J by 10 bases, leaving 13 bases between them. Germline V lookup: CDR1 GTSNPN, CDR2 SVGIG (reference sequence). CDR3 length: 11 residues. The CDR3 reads CACNTGGEQFF. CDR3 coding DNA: TGTGCCTGCAATACCGGAGGGGAGCAGTTCTTC.